The 29 T cell receptor beta chains given below trace back to one sample, sequenced in a study of cytomegalovirus exposure and HLA in healthy donors. 13 Jbeta primers and 60 Vbeta primers were used for the PCR. Repertoires were generated with immunoSEQ multiplex PCR, while TCRdb's copy carries only in-frame clones and drops some. The sample has about 160,000 clones, roughly 77% seen once. Sequencing was done on a sample of PBMCs. These receptors all come from a man aged 25 to 45 in good health and CMV-seropositive.

The chain combines TRBV6-5 with TRBJ2-5; 8 nucleotides agree with TRBD1. CDR3 size: 13 residues. Germline CDR1 and CDR2: MNHEY and SVGAGI. With V trimmed by 10 bases and J by 2 bases, 6 bases remained unmatched. Here the CDR3 reads CATNRDRQETQYF. The CDR3, as DNA: TGTGCCACCAACCGGGACAGGCAAGAGACCCAGTACTTC.

CDR3 DNA sequence: TGTGCCAGCAGCCCCCGTAACCCTGGGCCCTACGAGCAGTACTTC. Protein product: CASSPRNPGPYEQYF. The chain is built from TRBV6-6 and TRBJ2-7, with D unresolved. The CDR3 runs 15 residues. V lost 6 bases and J 2 bases, leaving 17 bases between the germline ends. Germline V gene sequence: CDR1 MNHNY, CDR2 SVGAGI (reference sequence).

The chain joins TRBV7-6 to TRBJ1-2; TRBD1 matches at 7 bases. CDR3 size: 13 residues. The ends lost 6 bases at V and 6 bases at J; junction bases unmatched: 7. Germline V gene data show CDR1 as SGHVS and CDR2 as FNYEAQ. CDR3 loop: CASRKTGLDGYTF. DNA of the CDR3: TGTGCCAGCAGAAAGACAGGGCTCGATGGCTACACCTTC.

CDR3 amino acids: CAWSPGGSGNTIYF. The CDR3 DNA is TGTGCCTGGAGCCCGGGGGGATCTGGAAACACCATATATTTT. This chain links TRBV30 with TRBJ1-3; tentative D call: TRBD1 (5 bases). V shed 3 bases and J shed 1 base, with 10 bases lying between them. Germline V lookup: CDR1 GTSNPN, CDR2 SVGIG (reference sequence). This CDR3 contains 14 residues.

V and J are TRBV7-7 and TRBJ2-5; 9 positions match TRBD2. The CDR3 is 16 amino acids. V was pared by 1 base and J by 1 base, with 4 bases of the junction left unmatched. Germline CDR1 is SSHAT and CDR2 is FNYEAQ (reference sequence). The CDR3 bases are TGTGCCAGCAGCTTAGGTAGCGGGGGAACCCAAGAGACCCAGTACTTC. Protein sequence: CASSLGSGGTQETQYF.

The chain uses TRBV28 and TRBJ2-7, with D unresolved. The germline V gene has CDR1 MDHEN and CDR2 SYDVKM. V was shortened by 2 bases and J by 6 bases, with 5 bases between the two germline ends. The CDR3 contains 11 residues. The CDR3 reads CASSLGVEQYF. CDR3 bases: TGTGCCAGCAGTTTAGGAGTCGAGCAGTACTTC.

The chain has TRBV19 and TRBJ1-6, with 7 positions matching TRBD1. V gave up 9 bases and J gave up 4 bases; unmatched junction bases: 3. The CDR3 is 13 residues long. From germline, CDR1 is LNHDA and CDR2 SQIVND (reference sequence). The CDR3 reads CASTGQYNSPLHF. CDR3 in DNA: TGTGCCAGCACGGGACAGTATAATTCACCCCTCCACTTT.

The chain employs TRBV13 and TRBJ2-1, with 8 positions matching TRBD2. The V gene's germline CDR1 is PRHDT and CDR2 FYEKMQ (reference sequence). The CDR3 covers 12 residues. V was pared by 5 bases and J by 15 bases, with 9 bases of the junction left unmatched. The CDR3 here is CASSPQRGSGFF. CDR3 in DNA: TGTGCCAGCAGCCCCCAGCGGGGGTCGGGGTTCTTC. The full variable domain, completed using reference TRBV13 and TRBJ2-1, is AAGVIQSPRHLIKEKRETATLKCYPIPRHDTVYWYQQGPGQDPQFLISFYEKMQSDKGSIPDRFSAQQFSDYHSELNMSSLELGDSALYFCASSPQRGSGFFGPGTRLTVL.

The chain couples TRBV28 to TRBJ1-1; D perhaps matches TRBD1 (6 bases). This CDR3 comprises 13 residues. Trimming pared 11 bases from V and 4 bases from J, leaving 17 bases between. CDR1 is MDHEN and CDR2 is SYDVKM in the germline V gene. The CDR3, as DNA: TGTGCCGTCCGGGACACCGTGGGCACTGAAGCTTTCTTT. Its translation: CAVRDTVGTEAFF.

For this clone: The conserved closing phenylalanine or tryptophan is absent in this CDR3, likely reflecting a read error. The DNA is omitted, as the CDR3 cannot be located on it reliably, and the CDR3 follows TCRdb's listing. The V call is TRBV5-1, the J call TRBJ1-1; the table's D gene call, TRBD1, was not cross checked with the DNA. Per germline, CDR1 SGHRS and CDR2 YFSETQ. The CDR3 is 10 residues long, ends included. The CDR3: CASSLEVTGV.

In its sample, this clone was seen once. This rearrangement joins TRBV4-1 to TRBJ2-5; 9 positions agree with TRBD1. After removal of 4 bases from V and 5 bases from J, the junction contained 8 bases not matched to a gene. The CDR3 covers 15 residues. Germline CDR1 and CDR2: MGHRA and YSYEKL. The CDR3 is CASSLGQGTGETQYF. In DNA form, the CDR3 reads TGCGCCAGCAGCCTTGGACAGGGGACTGGGGAGACCCAGTACTTC.

This clone has at least ten counts. This CDR3 is also generated by other DNA sequences in the sample. The gene calls are TRBV2 and TRBJ2-7; 7 nucleotides line up with TRBD1. CDR3 length: 14 residues. V lost 2 bases and J lost 3; bases outside the gene matches: 4. CDR1 is SNHLY and CDR2 is FYNNEI in the germline V gene. The CDR3 is CASSERGRIYEQYF. CDR3 nucleotide sequence: TGTGCCAGCAGTGAAAGGGGGCGCATCTACGAGCAGTACTTC. Full variable domain (outside the CDR3, taken from reference TRBV2 and TRBJ2-7): EPEVTQTPSHQVTQMGQEVILRCVPISNHLYFYWYRQILGQKVEFLVSFYNNEISEKSEIFDDQFSVERPDGSNFTLKIRSTKLEDSAMYFCASSERGRIYEQYFGPGTRLTVT.

There are a few counts of this clone. The chain has TRBV5-5 and TRBJ2-7; 7 nucleotides agree with TRBD2. Germline assignment: CDR1 SGHKS and CDR2 YYEKEE (reference sequence). V lost 7 bases, J lost 7 bases, and 8 bases stayed unmatched. This CDR3 is built from 12 residues. CDR3 loop: CASSREGREQYF. The CDR3 coding sequence is TGTGCCAGCTCCAGGGAGGGTAGGGAGCAGTACTTC.

This clone has just a few counts. The rearrangement joins TRBV7-9 to TRBJ1-2; D not resolved. Per the germline V gene, CDR1 is SEHNR and CDR2 is FQNEAQ (reference sequence). This CDR3 spans 13 amino acids. Trimming removed 0 bases from V and 4 bases from J, with 6 bases in between. CDR3 in DNA: TGTGCCAGCAGCTTAGCACAGAGCTATGGCTACACCTTC. This encodes CASSLAQSYGYTF. The entire variable domain, with the rest obtained from reference TRBV7-9 and TRBJ1-2, is as follows: DTGVSQNPRHKITKRGQNVTFRCDPISEHNRLYWYRQTLGQGPEFLTYFQNEAQLEKSRLLSDRFSAERPKGSFSTLEIQRTEQGDSAMYLCASSLAQSYGYTFGSGTRLTVV.

This clone was seen only a few times. The CDR3 loop is CARGDKQETQYF. The DNA for the CDR3 is TGCGCCAGAGGGGACAAACAAGAGACCCAGTACTTC. The V call is TRBV4-1, the J call TRBJ2-5; tentative D call: TRBD1 (6 bases). This CDR3 has 12 residues. The germline V gene has CDR1 MGHRA and CDR2 YSYEKL. V was pared by 9 bases and J by 2 bases, with 10 bases between.

The chain recombines TRBV10-1 with TRBJ2-1, with a weak D call TRBD2 (6 bases). The CDR3 sequence is 14 residues long. The V gene lost 5 bases and the J gene lost 4 bases, with 12 bases spanning the gap. Germline assignment: CDR1 WNHNN and CDR2 SYGVQD (reference sequence). DNA of the CDR3: TGCGCCAGCAGTACCGGGACTCCTTACAATGAGCAGTTCTTC. Protein: CASSTGTPYNEQFF.

This rearrangement joins TRBV6-1 to TRBJ1-6; 8 bases fit TRBD1. The V gene end was trimmed by 3 bases and the J gene end by 6 bases; junction bases not matched to a gene: 7. This CDR3 region has 16 residues. The germline V gene encodes CDR1 MNHNS and CDR2 SASEGT. CDR3 amino acids: CASSDAPGQANSPLHF. CDR3 sequence (DNA): TGTGCCAGCAGTGACGCCCCGGGACAGGCTAATTCACCCCTCCACTTT.

The chain is built from TRBV28 and TRBJ1-1; D not resolved. CDR1 MDHEN and CDR2 SYDVKM come from the germline V gene. Trimming left V 7 bases short and J 3 bases short, with 9 bases between. The CDR3 totals 12 residues. Here the CDR3 DNA reads TGTGCCAGCATTATCCGGGACACTGAAGCTTTCTTT. This translates into CASIIRDTEAFF.

V gene TRBV25-1 combines with J gene TRBJ2-5; D possibly corresponds to TRBD1 (5 bases). The CDR3 totals 14 residues. V was trimmed by 3 bases and J by 4 bases, leaving 12 bases between them. Per the germline V gene, CDR1 is MGHDK and CDR2 is SYGVNS. Here the CDR3 DNA reads TGTGCCAGCAGTGATAGGGCAGGGATAGAGACCCAGTACTTC. This sequence encodes CASSDRAGIETQYF.

This chain joins TRBV5-6 and TRBJ1-1, with 10 bases that match TRBD1. CDR1 is SGHDT and CDR2 is YYEEEE in the germline V gene. CDR3 size: 18 residues. With 4 bases clipped from V and 5 bases from J, the junction kept 17 bases outside the gene matches. The CDR3 loop is CASSVKGTGVISWTEAFF. DNA of the CDR3: TGTGCCAGCAGCGTTAAAGGGACAGGGGTTATTAGTTGGACTGAAGCTTTCTTT.

This clone occurred a few times. The chain is built from TRBV11-3 and TRBJ2-3; no clear D. Germline CDR1 is SGHNT and CDR2 is YENEEA. CDR3 length equals 12 residues. The V gene lost 5 bases and the J gene lost 4 bases, with 7 bases spanning the gap. The chain's CDR3 is CASSQGADTQYF. The DNA of the CDR3 is TGTGCCAGCAGCCAAGGAGCAGATACGCAGTATTTT.

The chain joins TRBV2 to TRBJ2-5; D gene uncertain. Germline loops: CDR1 SNHLY, CDR2 FYNNEI. The CDR3 contains 13 residues. V was shortened by 4 bases and J by 3 bases, with 9 bases between the two germline ends. The CDR3 loop is CASSARYEETQYF. CDR3 nucleotides: TGTGCCAGCAGTGCTCGGTACGAAGAGACCCAGTACTTC.

The genes are TRBV28 and TRBJ2-2, with D unclear. In germline, CDR1 is MDHEN, CDR2 SYDVKM. Trimming left V 4 bases short and J 0 bases short, with 6 bases between. The CDR3 sequence is 14 residues long. The DNA of the CDR3 is TGTGCCAGCAGTTCTCTCTCGAACACCGGGGAGCTGTTTTTT. Translating gives CASSSLSNTGELFF.

The gene calls are TRBV7-2 and TRBJ2-7; 8 bases fit TRBD1. Germline CDR1 SGHTA, CDR2 FQGNSA. Trimming removed 4 bases from V and 6 bases from J; junction bases left unmatched: 8. CDR3 length: 14 residues. The CDR3 spells CASSYSGTGGEQYF. CDR3 in DNA: TGTGCCAGCAGCTACTCCGGGACAGGCGGCGAGCAGTACTTC. The full variable domain, with the rest looked up from reference TRBV7-2 and TRBJ2-7, is GAGVSQSPSNKVTEKGKDVELRCDPISGHTALYWYRQSLGQGLEFLIYFQGNSAPDKSGLPSDRFSAERTGGSVSTLTIQRTQQEDSAVYLCASSYSGTGGEQYFGPGTRLTVT.

The V gene is TRBV18, the J gene TRBJ1-5, with D uncertain. CDR3 size: 13 residues. The ends were cut back, 6 bases at V and 0 bases at J, with 6 bases in the middle. Germline V CDR1 and CDR2: KGHSH, LQKENI. DNA for the CDR3: TGTGCCAGCTCGAGAGATAGCAATCAGCCCCAGCATTTT. Translating it yields CASSRDSNQPQHF.

In this sample, this clone turned up a few times. The chain links TRBV6-5 to TRBJ1-2, with no clear D. This CDR3 has 11 amino acids. With 7 bases removed from V and 7 bases from J, the gap between germline ends came to 10 bases. The germline V gene encodes CDR1 MNHEY and CDR2 SVGAGI. CDR3 amino acids: CASTAGSGYTF. CDR3 in DNA: TGTGCCAGCACGGCGGGGTCTGGCTACACCTTC.

In its sample, this clone was seen a few times. This rearrangement joins TRBV6-4 to TRBJ2-1; a weak D match, TRBD2 (6 bases). The CDR3 totals 16 residues. In germline, CDR1 is MRHNA, CDR2 SNTAGT. V shed 4 bases and J shed 1 base, with 14 bases lying between them. CDR3 in DNA: TGTGCCAGCAGTGTTGGAGCTAGCGTATCCTACAATGAGCAGTTCTTC. This codes for CASSVGASVSYNEQFF.

The chain has TRBV5-1 and TRBJ2-3; 10 bases map to TRBD2. The germline V gene encodes CDR1 SGHRS and CDR2 YFSETQ. The CDR3 sequence is 15 residues long. With V trimmed by 3 bases and J by 4 bases, 5 bases remained unmatched. The CDR3 region is CASSYSGGIADTQYF. CDR3 sequence (DNA): TGCGCCAGCAGCTATAGCGGGGGGATTGCAGATACGCAGTATTTT.

The chain recombines TRBV6-1 with TRBJ2-7, with D possibly TRBD1 on 6 matching bases. V lost 3 bases, J lost 3 bases, and 9 bases lay in between. The germline gives CDR1 MNHNS, CDR2 SASEGT. The CDR3 spans 13 residues. This CDR3 is CASSDGQLYEQYF. The CDR3 DNA is TGTGCCAGCAGTGACGGACAGCTCTACGAGCAGTACTTC.